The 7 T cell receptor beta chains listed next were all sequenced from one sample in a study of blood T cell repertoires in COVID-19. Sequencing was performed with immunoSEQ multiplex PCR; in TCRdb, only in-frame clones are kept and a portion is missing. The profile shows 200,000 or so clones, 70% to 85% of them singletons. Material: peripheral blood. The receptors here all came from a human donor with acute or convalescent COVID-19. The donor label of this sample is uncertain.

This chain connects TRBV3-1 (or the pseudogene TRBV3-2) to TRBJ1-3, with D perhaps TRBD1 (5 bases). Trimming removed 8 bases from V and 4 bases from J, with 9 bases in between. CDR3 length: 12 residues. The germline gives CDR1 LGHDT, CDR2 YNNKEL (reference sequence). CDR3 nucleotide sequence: TGTGCCAGCGCCGGGGGAGGAAACACCATATATTTT. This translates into CASAGGGNTIYF.

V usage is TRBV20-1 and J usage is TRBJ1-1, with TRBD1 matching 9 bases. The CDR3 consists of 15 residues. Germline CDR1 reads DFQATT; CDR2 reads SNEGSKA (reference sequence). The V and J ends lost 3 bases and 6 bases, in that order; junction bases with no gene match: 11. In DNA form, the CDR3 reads TGCAGTGCTAGTCCTCCGGGACAGGGAGAGGCTGAAGCTTTCTTT. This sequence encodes CSASPPGQGEAEAFF.

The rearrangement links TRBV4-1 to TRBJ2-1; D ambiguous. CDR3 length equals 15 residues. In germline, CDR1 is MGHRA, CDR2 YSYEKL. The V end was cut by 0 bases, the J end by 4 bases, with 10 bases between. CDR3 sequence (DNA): TGCGCCAGCAGCCAAGACAACTCCCCTTACAATGAGCAGTTCTTC. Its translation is CASSQDNSPYNEQFF.

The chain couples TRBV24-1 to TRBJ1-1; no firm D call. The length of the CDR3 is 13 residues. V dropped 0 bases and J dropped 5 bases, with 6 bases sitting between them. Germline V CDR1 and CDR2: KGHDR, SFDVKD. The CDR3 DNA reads TGTGCCACCAGTGATTTGTATAGTACTGAAGCTTTCTTT. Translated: CATSDLYSTEAFF.

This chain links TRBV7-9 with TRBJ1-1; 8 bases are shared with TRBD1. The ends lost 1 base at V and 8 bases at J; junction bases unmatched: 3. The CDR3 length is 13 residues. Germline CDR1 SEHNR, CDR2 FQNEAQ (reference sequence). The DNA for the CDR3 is TGTGCCAGCAGCTTAGGAGACAGGGGCGAAGCTTTCTTT. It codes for CASSLGDRGEAFF.

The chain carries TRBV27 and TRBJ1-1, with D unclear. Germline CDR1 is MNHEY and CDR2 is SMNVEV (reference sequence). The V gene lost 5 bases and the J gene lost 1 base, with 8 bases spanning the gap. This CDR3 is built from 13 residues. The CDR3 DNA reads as TGTGCCAGCAGTCACCGGTCGAACACTGAAGCTTTCTTT. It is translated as CASSHRSNTEAFF.

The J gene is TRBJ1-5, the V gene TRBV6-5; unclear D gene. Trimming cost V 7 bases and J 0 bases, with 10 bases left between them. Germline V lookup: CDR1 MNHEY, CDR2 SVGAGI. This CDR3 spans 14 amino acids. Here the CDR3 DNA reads TGTGCCAGCATGAGGCGGTATAGCAATCAGCCCCAGCATTTT. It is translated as CASMRRYSNQPQHF.